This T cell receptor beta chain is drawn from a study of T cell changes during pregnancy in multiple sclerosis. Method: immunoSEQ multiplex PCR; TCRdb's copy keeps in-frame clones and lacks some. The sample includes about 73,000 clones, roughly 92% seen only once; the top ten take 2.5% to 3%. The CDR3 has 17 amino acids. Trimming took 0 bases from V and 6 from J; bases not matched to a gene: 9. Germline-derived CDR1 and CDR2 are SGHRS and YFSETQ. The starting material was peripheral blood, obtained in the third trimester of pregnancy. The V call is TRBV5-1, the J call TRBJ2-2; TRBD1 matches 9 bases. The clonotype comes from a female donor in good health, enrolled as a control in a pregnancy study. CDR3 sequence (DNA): TGCGCCAGCAGCTTGGCCGAGACAGGGGGATTAGCCGGGGAGCTGTTTTTT. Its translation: CASSLAETGGLAGELFF.